The 10 T cell receptor beta chains below all came from one sample that was sequenced in a study of blood T cell repertoires in COVID-19. Produced via immunoSEQ multiplex PCR; TCRdb's table is partial and in-frame only. The table records over 90,000 clones, over 75% of them present only once. The sequenced material came from peripheral blood. The receptors derive from a human donor in a cohort sampled during active COVID-19.

This clone has a single count. V gene TRBV11-2 combines with J gene TRBJ1-2; D is undetermined. The CDR3 runs to 15 residues. V dropped 5 bases and J dropped 3 bases, with 16 bases sitting between them. CDR1 SGHAT and CDR2 FQNNGV come from the germline V gene. The CDR3: CASSDGPKAHYGYTF. The CDR3 coding sequence is TGTGCCAGCAGCGATGGTCCCAAAGCCCACTATGGCTACACCTTC.

This chain uses TRBV5-1 with TRBJ1-1, with D possibly TRBD1 on 5 matching bases. This CDR3 comprises 15 residues. Germline loops: CDR1 SGHRS, CDR2 YFSETQ. Trimming removed 4 bases at V and 0 bases at J, with 13 bases between. The CDR3 region is CASSNYQGVNTEAFF. The CDR3 nucleotides are TGCGCCAGCAGCAATTACCAGGGCGTGAACACTGAAGCTTTCTTT. Full variable domain (missing parts from reference TRBV5-1 and TRBJ1-1): KAGVTQTPRYLIKTRGQQVTLSCSPISGHRSVSWYQQTPGQGLQFLFEYFSETQRNKGNFPGRFSGRQFSNSRSEMNVSTLELGDSALYLCASSNYQGVNTEAFFGQGTRLTVV.

V usage is TRBV29-1 and J usage is TRBJ1-1; 8 bases map to TRBD1. With V trimmed by 3 bases and J by 3 bases, 9 bases remained unmatched. CDR3 length equals 15 residues. Germline CDR1 is SQVTM and CDR2 is ANQGSEA. The DNA of the CDR3 is TGCAGCGTTGATATCGACAGGGGCGGTTACACTGAAGCTTTCTTT. The encoded protein is CSVDIDRGGYTEAFF.

The V gene is TRBV28, the J gene TRBJ1-1, with 7 bases lining up with TRBD1. CDR1 and CDR2 from the germline V gene are MDHEN and SYDVKM. The CDR3 is made up of 15 amino acids. J lost 8 bases, V lost 5 bases, and 14 bases had no gene match. The CDR3 bases are TGTGCCAGCAGTCGTGAACCTAGGGGGCTAGGGGAAGCTTTCTTT. It translates to CASSREPRGLGEAFF.

V usage is TRBV18 and J usage is TRBJ1-1, with 9 bases identical to TRBD1. Germline V CDR1 and CDR2: KGHSH, LQKENI. V lost 2 bases to trimming and J lost 4 bases; unmatched junction nucleotides: 14. The CDR3 contains 18 residues. For the CDR3, the DNA is TGTGCCAGCTCACCAGTGACAGGGGGTAGATCGTACAGCACTGAAGCTTTCTTT. This translates into CASSPVTGGRSYSTEAFF.

This clone was seen a handful of times. The J gene is TRBJ2-5, the V gene TRBV27; 9 positions agree with TRBD2. The germline CDR1 and CDR2 sequences are MNHEY and SMNVEV (reference sequence). V shed 5 bases and J 4 bases; nucleotides not matched to a gene: 11. CDR3 length: 16 amino acids. The CDR3 DNA is TGTGCCAGCAGTCCCTCACGGGCGGGAGGGGTAGAGACCCAGTACTTC. Its protein product is CASSPSRAGGVETQYF.

The chain is built from TRBV19 and TRBJ2-7; tentative D call: TRBD1 (7 bases). CDR1 is LNHDA, CDR2 SQIVND, per germline (reference sequence). The CDR3 has 16 amino acids. Trimming pared 6 bases from V and 1 base from J, leaving 19 bases between. The CDR3 spells CASSPGGGWASYEQYF. The CDR3 DNA reads as TGTGCCAGTAGCCCCGGAGGGGGCTGGGCTTCCTACGAGCAGTACTTC.

The chain couples TRBV15 to TRBJ2-1, with TRBD2 matching over 14 bases. CDR3 length equals 15 residues. Germline V gives CDR1 LNHNV, CDR2 YYDKDF (reference sequence). CDR3 amino acids: CALGGLAGGDNEQFF. Here the CDR3 DNA reads TGTGCTCTTGGCGGACTAGCGGGGGGCGACAATGAGCAGTTCTTC.

CDR3 loop: CASSAQGDFLSTDTQYF. CDR3 in DNA: TGTGCCAGCAGTGCACAGGGGGATTTCCTTTCCACAGATACGCAGTATTTT. The chain is built from TRBV6-4 and TRBJ2-3; 8 bases line up with TRBD1. Germline loops: CDR1 MRHNA, CDR2 SNTAGT. With 4 bases clipped from V and 2 bases from J, the junction kept 11 bases outside the gene matches. This CDR3 contains 17 residues.

The chain uses TRBV19 and TRBJ1-1, with D hard to call. Per germline, CDR1 LNHDA and CDR2 SQIVND (reference sequence). Trimming cost V 3 bases and J 2 bases, with 13 bases left between them. There are 15 residues in the CDR3. The CDR3 sequence: CASSIIGDGNTEAFF. The DNA for the CDR3 is TGTGCCAGTAGTATTATAGGAGACGGAAACACTGAAGCTTTCTTT.